This T cell receptor beta chain was obtained from a study of blood T cell repertoires in COVID-19. This clone has only one observation. The CDR3 sequence is 16 residues long. Trimming removed 2 bases at V and 7 bases at J, with 18 bases between. CDR1 and CDR2 from the germline V gene are SNHLY and FYNNEI. The table came from immunoSEQ multiplex PCR; TCRdb's copy has only in-frame clones and leaves some out. The profile shows 150,000 to 200,000 clones, approximately 90% of them singletons. The clonotype originates from a man aged 25-45 years with COVID-19, enrolled during active disease. The V call is TRBV2, the J call TRBJ1-5; D remains ambiguous. The sequenced material came from peripheral blood. CDR3 residues: CASSEQSGLNGQPQHF. In DNA form, the CDR3 reads TGTGCCAGCAGTGAACAATCGGGGTTGAACGGACAGCCCCAGCATTTT.